Below, 25 T cell receptor beta chains from the same sample are listed, as sequenced in a study of T cells after yellow fever vaccination. Via MiXCR, TCRdb re-called the 5' RACE reads, giving one row per CDR3 protein. The data contain a few hundred thousand distinct CDR3 sequences, over 3.5% of them singletons. This specimen was PBMCs, taken 5 days after the yellow fever booster vaccination. These receptors were taken from a man aged 18 to 35 who received the YFV17D yellow fever vaccine.

In its sample, this clonotype was seen a few times. The chain links TRBV2 to TRBJ1-2, with a tentative D call TRBD1 (6 bases). There are 13 residues in the CDR3. The V end lost 7 bases, the J end lost 4 bases, and 13 bases lay between the germline ends. Per germline, CDR1 SNHLY and CDR2 FYNNEI. CDR3 protein: CASTRDTGYGYTF. Written as DNA, the CDR3 is TGTGCCAGCACTAGGGACACAGGCTATGGCTACACCTTC. Drawing the rest from reference TRBV2 and TRBJ1-2, the complete variable domain is EPEVTQTPSHQVTQMGQEVILRCVPISNHLYFYWYRQILGQKVEFLVSFYNNEISEKSEIFDDQFSVERPDGSNFTLKIRSTKLEDSAMYFCASTRDTGYGYTFGSGTRLTVV.

This clonotype turned up a few times. V usage is TRBV12-3 or TRBV12-4 and J usage is TRBJ1-4, with 8 bases lining up with TRBD1. Trimming removed 6 bases from V and 3 bases from J; junction bases left unmatched: 6. CDR3 length: 15 amino acids. This CDR3 is CASSQTGEANEKLFF. The DNA for the CDR3 is TGTGCCAGCAGCCAGACAGGGGAGGCTAATGAAAAACTGTTTTTT.

This chain joins TRBV6-6 and TRBJ1-2, with 7 bases identical to TRBD1. The CDR3 is 12 amino acids. Germline-derived CDR1 and CDR2 are MNHNY and SVGAGI (reference sequence). V shed 5 bases, J shed 8 bases, and the junction held 5 bases outside the gene matches. CDR3 residues: CASSTGVAGYTF. The CDR3 DNA sequence: TGTGCCAGCAGTACAGGGGTCGCGGGCTACACCTTC.

The chain uses TRBV4-1 and TRBJ2-1, with 14 positions matching TRBD2. Per germline, CDR1 MGHRA and CDR2 YSYEKL. V lost 1 base to trimming and J lost 0 bases; unmatched junction nucleotides: 11. The CDR3 consists of 21 residues. DNA of the CDR3: TGCGCCAGCAGCCAAGGAGGCGGACTAGCGGGGGGAACCAGCTCCTACAATGAGCAGTTCTTC. This codes for CASSQGGGLAGGTSSYNEQFF.

This clonotype turned up a few times. The gene calls are TRBV20-1 and TRBJ2-3; 7 nucleotides match TRBD2. Germline V CDR1 and CDR2: DFQATT, SNEGSKA (reference sequence). The CDR3 totals 15 residues. Trimming cost V 0 bases and J 1 base; bases outside gene matches: 4. CDR3 loop: CSARDSLAGTDTQYF. Here the CDR3 DNA reads TGCAGTGCTAGAGATAGTCTAGCGGGCACAGATACGCAGTATTTT.

This clonotype was seen a few times. The chain links TRBV2 to TRBJ1-2; no clear D gene. The CDR3 consists of 13 residues. Germline V CDR1 and CDR2: SNHLY, FYNNEI. Trimming stripped 11 bases from V and 3 bases from J, with 16 bases between. The CDR3 loop is CAGRTALYYGYTF. The CDR3 nucleotides read TGTGCCGGACGGACGGCCCTTTACTATGGCTACACCTTC.

CDR3 sequence: CASSYSTSGGDEQFF. CDR3 in DNA: TGTGCCAGCAGTTACTCGACTAGCGGGGGCGATGAGCAGTTCTTC. The V gene is TRBV6-5, the J gene TRBJ2-1, with 12 bases lining up with TRBD2. Germline CDR1 is MNHEY and CDR2 is SVGAGI. V trimming: 0 bases; J trimming: 8 bases; junction bases outside the gene matches: 2. This CDR3 contains 15 residues.

This clonotype was recorded a few times. The rearrangement uses TRBV11-2 and TRBJ1-1; D remains unclear. Per germline, CDR1 SGHAT and CDR2 FQNNGV. The CDR3 totals 13 residues. Trimming removed 4 bases at V and 6 bases at J, with 12 bases between. Written as DNA, the CDR3 is TGTGCCAGCAGCTCCGGTCCTCTCGCTGAAGCTTTCTTT. As protein: CASSSGPLAEAFF.

This clonotype appeared a few times. The chain couples TRBV6-1 to TRBJ2-6, with D tentatively TRBD1 or TRBD2 (5 bases each). The CDR3 extends over 15 amino acids. Per germline, CDR1 MNHNS and CDR2 SASEGT. Trimming cost V 2 bases and J 4 bases, with 9 bases left between them. This chain's CDR3 is CASSELGTGANVLTF. The CDR3 DNA reads TGTGCCAGCAGTGAATTAGGGACCGGGGCCAACGTCCTGACTTTC.

The sample holds a few counts of this clonotype. The CDR3 spells CASSRNRDGGNYGYTF. The CDR3 nucleotides are TGTGCCAGCAGCCGAAACCGGGACGGGGGTAACTATGGCTACACCTTC. V is TRBV16 and J is TRBJ1-2; a possible D gene is TRBD1 (5 bases). CDR3 length: 16 residues. Per germline, CDR1 KGHSY and CDR2 FQNENV. The V gene lost 4 bases and the J gene lost 1 base, with 16 bases spanning the gap.

This clonotype was counted between two and nine times. The chain has TRBV6-5 and TRBJ2-1; D not certain. Germline CDR1 is MNHEY and CDR2 is SVGAGI. The CDR3 covers 13 residues. Trimming cost V 0 bases and J 12 bases, with 12 bases left between them. Written as DNA, the CDR3 is TGTGCCAGCAGTTACTCGATACGGTTGGGGCAGTTCTTC. Its translation: CASSYSIRLGQFF.

This chain uses TRBV9 with TRBJ1-4, with 8 bases aligning to TRBD1. This CDR3 comprises 13 residues. Trimming removed 7 bases from V and 7 bases from J; junction bases left unmatched: 6. Germline CDR1 is SGDLS and CDR2 is YYNGEE. CDR3: CASSRTGTEKLFF. The CDR3 nucleotides are TGTGCCAGCTCTAGGACAGGGACTGAAAAACTGTTTTTT.

The chain uses TRBV3-1 and TRBJ1-5, with 11 bases fitting TRBD1. The CDR3 is made up of 15 amino acids. Per germline, CDR1 LGHDT and CDR2 YNNKEL (reference sequence). V lost 5 bases and J lost 6; bases outside the gene matches: 6. CDR3 in DNA: TGTGCCAGCAGCGAGGGACAGGGGGTGGCTCAGCCCCAGCATTTT. Its translation: CASSEGQGVAQPQHF.

The rearrangement uses TRBV20-1 and TRBJ2-1; 8 positions match TRBD2. Per the germline V gene, CDR1 is DFQATT and CDR2 is SNEGSKA (reference sequence). Trimming at V came to 6 bases and at J to 9 bases, leaving 16 bases not matched to a gene. This CDR3 has 15 amino acids. CDR3 bases: TGCAGTGCCGCCTCTAGAACGGGGGGGCATAGTGAGCAGTTCTTC. Encoded protein: CSAASRTGGHSEQFF.

CDR3 in DNA: TGCAGTGCTGCCCTGACAGGCAATCATTCACCCCTCCACTTT. Translation: CSAALTGNHSPLHF. The chain links TRBV20-1 to TRBJ1-6, with D perhaps TRBD1 (6 bases). Trimming removed 5 bases at V and 8 bases at J, with 16 bases between. Per the germline V gene, CDR1 is DFQATT and CDR2 is SNEGSKA (reference sequence). The CDR3 length is 14 residues.

V is TRBV27 and J is TRBJ2-3, with 9 positions matching TRBD1. The V segment lost 7 bases and the J segment 2 bases; nucleotides outside the gene matches: 4. Germline loops: CDR1 MNHEY, CDR2 SMNVEV (reference sequence). There are 14 residues in the CDR3. The CDR3 DNA reads TGTGCCAGCACCGGGACAGGGTACACAGATACGCAGTATTTT. It is translated as CASTGTGYTDTQYF.

The rearrangement links TRBV7-9 to TRBJ2-3; 8 nucleotides line up with TRBD1. Germline values: CDR1 SEHNR, CDR2 FQNEAQ (reference sequence). V lost 5 bases, J lost 4 bases, and 5 bases stayed unmatched. The CDR3 length is 14 residues. CDR3 residues: CASSTTGDPDTQYF. The CDR3 nucleotides read TGTGCCAGCAGCACGACAGGGGACCCAGATACGCAGTATTTT.

The gene calls are TRBV24-1 and TRBJ2-1; D is undetermined. This CDR3 contains 11 residues. Germline lookup yields CDR1 KGHDR and CDR2 SFDVKD. The V gene lost 0 bases and the J gene lost 9 bases, with 2 bases spanning the gap. The CDR3 sequence: CATSDLTEQFF. CDR3 nucleotides: TGTGCCACCAGTGATTTGACTGAGCAGTTCTTC.

In DNA form, the CDR3 reads TGCAGTGCCAGGCGAGCGGACAGCTCCTACGAGCAGTACTTC. This encodes CSARRADSSYEQYF. The chain is built from TRBV20-1 and TRBJ2-7; D is perhaps TRBD1 (6 bases). The CDR3 is 14 residues long. Germline-derived CDR1 and CDR2 are DFQATT and SNEGSKA (reference sequence). Trimming took off 6 bases at V and 0 bases at J, with 15 bases between the two ends.

This clonotype appeared many times. The chain couples TRBV7-3 to TRBJ1-1; possibly TRBD1 for D (6 bases). The CDR3 spans 14 residues. Germline CDR1 SGHTA, CDR2 FQGTGA. V lost 2 bases, J lost 5 bases, and 12 bases lay in between. The CDR3 region is CASSLPGARTEAFF. The CDR3 region has the DNA TGTGCCAGCAGCTTACCAGGGGCGAGGACTGAAGCTTTCTTT.

This clonotype turned up a few times. The gene calls are TRBV6-6 and TRBJ1-6, with D hard to call. Germline CDR1 and CDR2: MNHNY and SVGAGI (reference sequence). The CDR3 sequence is 14 residues long. V was trimmed by 7 bases and J by 8 bases, leaving 15 bases between them. In DNA form, the CDR3 reads TGTGCCAGCACCCTATCTGGTTCGGATTCACCCCTCCACTTT. It translates to CASTLSGSDSPLHF.

This clonotype was seen only a few times. The gene calls are TRBV5-1 and TRBJ2-1; D perhaps matches TRBD2 (6 bases). Germline V gives CDR1 SGHRS, CDR2 YFSETQ. This CDR3 is built from 16 residues. The V end lost 0 bases, the J end lost 7 bases, and 17 bases lay between the germline ends. CDR3: CASSLGSVQAGNEQFF. The CDR3 DNA is TGCGCCAGCAGCTTGGGTTCCGTACAGGCGGGAAATGAGCAGTTCTTC. The whole variable domain, filled in from reference TRBV5-1 and TRBJ2-1, reads KAGVTQTPRYLIKTRGQQVTLSCSPISGHRSVSWYQQTPGQGLQFLFEYFSETQRNKGNFPGRFSGRQFSNSRSEMNVSTLELGDSALYLCASSLGSVQAGNEQFFGPGTRLTVL.

At least ten counts were recorded for this clonotype. The rearrangement uses TRBV5-6 and TRBJ2-1; 12 bases are shared with TRBD2. CDR3 size: 17 residues. Per germline, CDR1 SGHDT and CDR2 YYEEEE. V gave up 5 bases and J gave up 7 bases; unmatched junction bases: 13. In DNA, the CDR3 is TGTGCCAGCAGTTCCTGGGCCAGGACTAGCGGGGAGAATGAGCAGTTCTTC. Translated: CASSSWARTSGENEQFF. Looking up the rest from reference TRBV5-6 and TRBJ2-1 gives the full variable domain: DAGVTQSPTHLIKTRGQQVTLRCSPKSGHDTVSWYQQALGQGPQFIFQYYEEEERQRGNFPDRFSGHQFPNYSSELNVNALLLGDSALYLCASSSWARTSGENEQFFGPGTRLTVL.

This clonotype came up a few times. V gene TRBV25-1 combines with J gene TRBJ2-1; no reliable D call. Germline V lookup: CDR1 MGHDK, CDR2 SYGVNS. The CDR3 contains 13 residues. Trimming took 7 bases from V and 6 from J, leaving 13 bases between them. CDR3: CASTGPTLNEQFF. The CDR3 DNA reads as TGTGCCAGCACCGGGCCGACGCTCAATGAGCAGTTCTTC. The full variable domain, rest sourced from reference TRBV25-1 and TRBJ2-1, is EADIYQTPRYLVIGTGKKITLECSQTMGHDKMYWYQQDPGMELHLIHYSYGVNSTEKGDLSSESTVSRIRTEHFPLTLESARPSHTSQYLCASTGPTLNEQFFGPGTRLTVL.

The chain's CDR3 is CSARWSSNQPQHF. The CDR3 DNA follows: TGCAGTGCTAGATGGTCGAGCAATCAGCCCCAGCATTTT. The chain joins TRBV20-1 to TRBJ1-5; D ambiguous. V was cut by 2 bases and J by 1 base, with 6 bases left in between. From germline, CDR1 is DFQATT and CDR2 SNEGSKA (reference sequence). The CDR3 is 13 amino acids.